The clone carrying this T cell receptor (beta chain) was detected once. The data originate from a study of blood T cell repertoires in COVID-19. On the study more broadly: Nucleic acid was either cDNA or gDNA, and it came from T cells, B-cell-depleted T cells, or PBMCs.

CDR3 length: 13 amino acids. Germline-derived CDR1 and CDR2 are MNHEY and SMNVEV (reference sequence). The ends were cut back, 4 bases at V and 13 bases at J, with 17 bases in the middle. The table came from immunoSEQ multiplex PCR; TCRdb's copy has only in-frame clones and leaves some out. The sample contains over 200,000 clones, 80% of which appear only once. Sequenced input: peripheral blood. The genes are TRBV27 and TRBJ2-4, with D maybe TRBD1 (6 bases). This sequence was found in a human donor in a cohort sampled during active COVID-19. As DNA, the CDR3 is TGTGCCAGCAGTTCGTATATCCACAGGGCCCAGTACTTC. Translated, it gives CASSSYIHRAQYF.